This T cell receptor (beta chain) was found in a study of blood T cell repertoires in COVID-19. Study-wide context: Samples representing acute and convalescent COVID-19 were sourced from the United States, Italy and Spain. The cDNA or gDNA used as material had been derived from T cells, B-cell-depleted T cells, or PBMCs.

Original analysis: It was from reference gene primer amplification that nucleated cell counts were estimated. TCRdb's copy holds only in-frame clones and misses some; the assay was immunoSEQ multiplex PCR. V and J calls and clone size are as listed in that table; D and trimming were resolved from the DNA. The sample records 310,000 or so clones, 88% being singletons. The sequence was obtained from a woman in her fifties or sixties with active or convalescent COVID-19. The sequencing sample was made of peripheral blood.

CDR3 in DNA: TGTGCCAGCAGTCCCTTCTTAGAGCGGGAGGGGAAGGATGAGCAGTTCTTC. This translates into CASSPFLEREGKDEQFF. The chain carries TRBV6-6 and TRBJ2-1; TRBD2 matches at 10 bases. The trim removed 5 bases at V and 8 bases at J, leaving 15 bases unmatched. From germline, CDR1 is MNHNY and CDR2 SVGAGI (reference sequence). CDR3 size: 17 residues.